This paragraph reports one TCR beta chain. These data come from a study of T cell clones after liver transplantation. Germline V gene data show CDR1 as SGHRS and CDR2 as YFSETQ. V was clipped by 4 bases and J by 4 bases; unmatched bases: 7. CDR3 length: 17 residues. The protocol was immunoSEQ multiplex PCR, while the TCRdb copy is restricted to in-frame clones and leaves out a portion. The table lists tens of thousands of clones, 80% of them singletons, with about 0.79% in the top ten. The chain has TRBV5-1 and TRBJ2-1; 14 bases are a match to TRBD2. Sequencing used CD4+ T cells from blood, obtained 12 months after liver transplant. The clonotype was recovered from a human patient who received a liver transplant. Some T cells may be the graft donor's. CDR3 sequence: CASSPSGLAGGYNEQFF. The CDR3 DNA reads as TGCGCCAGCAGCCCCTCAGGACTAGCGGGAGGTTACAATGAGCAGTTCTTC. Full variable domain (remainder filled in from reference TRBV5-1 and TRBJ2-1): KAGVTQTPRYLIKTRGQQVTLSCSPISGHRSVSWYQQTPGQGLQFLFEYFSETQRNKGNFPGRFSGRQFSNSRSEMNVSTLELGDSALYLCASSPSGLAGGYNEQFFGPGTRLTVL.